The present entry profiles one T cell receptor (beta chain) with its context. Using immunoSEQ multiplex PCR, the repertoire was profiled, and TCRdb retains in-frame clones only, with some absent. The sample holds 30,000 to 40,000 clones; more than 80% are singletons and the top ten take over 4%. V gave up 1 base and J gave up 3 bases, with 7 bases separating them. Germline V lookup: CDR1 GTSNPN, CDR2 SVGIG (reference sequence). The CDR3 spans 13 residues. This specimen belongs to a study of technical replicates of blood from several donors. The clonotype originates from a human donor in good health. Some clones in this sample may be carry-over from other donors' samples. The chain carries TRBV30 and TRBJ1-5; no clear D gene. Sequencing was performed on PBMCs. This CDR3 is CAWSDGHNQPQHF. CDR3 bases: TGTGCCTGGAGTGATGGGCACAATCAGCCCCAGCATTTT.